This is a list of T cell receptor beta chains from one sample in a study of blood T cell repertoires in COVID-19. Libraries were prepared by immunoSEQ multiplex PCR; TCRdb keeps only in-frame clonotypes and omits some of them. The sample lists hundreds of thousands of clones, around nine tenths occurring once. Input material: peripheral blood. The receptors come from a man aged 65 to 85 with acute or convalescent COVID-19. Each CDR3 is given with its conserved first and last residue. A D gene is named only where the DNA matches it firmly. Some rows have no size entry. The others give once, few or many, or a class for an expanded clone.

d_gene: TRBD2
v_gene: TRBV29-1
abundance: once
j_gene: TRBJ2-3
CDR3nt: TGCAGCGTCTCAACTAGCGGGGGGGCCGGAGATACGCAGTATTTT
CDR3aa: CSVSTSGGAGDTQYF

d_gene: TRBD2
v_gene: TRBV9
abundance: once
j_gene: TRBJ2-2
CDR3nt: TGTGCCAGCAGCGTCAGCGGGGGGGCCCCCGGGGAGCTGTTTTTT
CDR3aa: CASSVSGGAPGELFF

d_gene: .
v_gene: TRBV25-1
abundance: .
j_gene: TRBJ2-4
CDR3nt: TGTGCCAGCAGTGAAGACAGAAACATTCAGTACTTC
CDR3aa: CASSEDRNIQYF

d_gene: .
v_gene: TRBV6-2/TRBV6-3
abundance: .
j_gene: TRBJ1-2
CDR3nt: TGTGCCAGCAGTTCTTCCTTATATGGCTACACCTTC
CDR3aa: CASSSSLYGYTF

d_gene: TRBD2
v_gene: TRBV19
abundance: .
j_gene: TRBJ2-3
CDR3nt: TGTGCCAGTAGTCAACTAGCGGGGGGTTTGGATACGCAGTATTTT
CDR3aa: CASSQLAGGLDTQYF

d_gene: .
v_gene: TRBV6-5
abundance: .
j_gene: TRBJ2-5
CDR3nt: TGTGCCAGCCAGGACATCTGGAATAAAGAGACCCAGTACTTC
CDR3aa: CASQDIWNKETQYF

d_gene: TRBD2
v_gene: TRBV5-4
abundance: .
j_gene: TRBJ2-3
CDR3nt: TGTGCCAGCAGCTTGTGGAGGACTAGCGGGGACACAGATACGCAGTATTTT
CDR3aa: CASSLWRTSGDTDTQYF

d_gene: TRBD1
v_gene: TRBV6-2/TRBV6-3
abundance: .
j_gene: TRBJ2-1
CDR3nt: TGTGCCAGCAGCCGAACAGGGGGCCAGTGGTTCTTC
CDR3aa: CASSRTGGQWFF

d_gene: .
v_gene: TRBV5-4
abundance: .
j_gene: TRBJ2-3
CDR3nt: TGTGCCAGCAGCTTAAATCGGAGGACCACAGATACGCAGTATTTT
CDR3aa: CASSLNRRTTDTQYF

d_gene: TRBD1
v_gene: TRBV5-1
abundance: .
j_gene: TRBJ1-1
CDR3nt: TGCGCCAGCAGCTTGGGACAGGGGGCCTCTGAAGCTTTCTTT
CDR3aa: CASSLGQGASEAFF

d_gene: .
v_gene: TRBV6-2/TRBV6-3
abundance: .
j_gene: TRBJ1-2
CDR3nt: TGTGCCAGCAGTTACGTCGGGTTCGATGGCTACACCTTC
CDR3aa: CASSYVGFDGYTF

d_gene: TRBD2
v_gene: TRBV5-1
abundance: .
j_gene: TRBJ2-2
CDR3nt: TGCGCCAGCAAGGGGACTAGCGGGAGCAGGACCCCCGGGGAGCTGTTTTTT
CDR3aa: CASKGTSGSRTPGELFF

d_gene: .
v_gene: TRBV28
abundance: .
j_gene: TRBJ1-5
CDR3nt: TGTGCCAGCAGGCCAGGAGGTATCGTCCAGCCCCAGCATTTT
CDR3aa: CASRPGGIVQPQHF

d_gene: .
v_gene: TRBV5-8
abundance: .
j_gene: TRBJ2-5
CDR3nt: TGTGCCAGCAGCTTGTGGAGGTACCAAGAGACCCAGTACTTC
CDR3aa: CASSLWRYQETQYF

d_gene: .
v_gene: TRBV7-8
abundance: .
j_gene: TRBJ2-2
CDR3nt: TGTGCCAGCAGCCCGGCGGGCAGGGGGGTCACCGGGGAGCTGTTTTTT
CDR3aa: CASSPAGRGVTGELFF

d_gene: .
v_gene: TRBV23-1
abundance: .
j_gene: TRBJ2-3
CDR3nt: TGCGCCCGGGGGAGTGGAGTGTCAGATACGCAGTATTTT
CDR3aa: CARGSGVSDTQYF

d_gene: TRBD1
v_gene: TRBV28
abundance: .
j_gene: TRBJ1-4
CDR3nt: TGTGCCAGCAGTCAAGGGGGGACAGGGGGCGAAAAACTGTTTTTT
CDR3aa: CASSQGGTGGEKLFF

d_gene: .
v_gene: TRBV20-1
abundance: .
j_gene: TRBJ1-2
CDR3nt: TGCAGTGCTAGTGGGGCGTACACCTTC
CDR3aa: CSASGAYTF

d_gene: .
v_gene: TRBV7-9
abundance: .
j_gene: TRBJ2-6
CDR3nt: TGTGCCAGCAGCCCACGACAGGTTTTCTCTGGGGCCAACGTCCTGACTTTC
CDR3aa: CASSPRQVFSGANVLTF

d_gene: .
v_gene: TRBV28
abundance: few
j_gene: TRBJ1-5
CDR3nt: TGTGCCAGCAGTTTAGGCGGGGGGCATCAGCCCCAGCATTTT
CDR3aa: CASSLGGGHQPQHF

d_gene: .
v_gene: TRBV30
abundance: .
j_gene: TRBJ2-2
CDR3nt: TGTGCCTGGACAGGGAACACCGGGGAGCTGTTTTTT
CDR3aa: CAWTGNTGELFF

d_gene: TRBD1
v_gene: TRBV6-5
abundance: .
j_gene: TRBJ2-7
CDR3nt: TGTGCCAGCAGTTACACCGGGACAGGGACGCACGAGCAGTACTTC
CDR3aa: CASSYTGTGTHEQYF

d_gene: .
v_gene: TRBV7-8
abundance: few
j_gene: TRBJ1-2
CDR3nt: TGTGCCAGCAGCATCAATGAGGTCAGCTATGGCTACACCTTC
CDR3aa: CASSINEVSYGYTF

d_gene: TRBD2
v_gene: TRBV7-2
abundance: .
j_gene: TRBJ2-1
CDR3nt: TGTGCCAGCAGCTTACAAATTAGCGGGGGGGCTGGTCTTGAGCAGTTCTTC
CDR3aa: CASSLQISGGAGLEQFF

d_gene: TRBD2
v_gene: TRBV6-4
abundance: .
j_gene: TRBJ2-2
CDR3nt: TGTGCCAGGACATGCGGGAGAGGAAGGACCGGGGAGCTGTTTTTT
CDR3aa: CARTCGRGRTGELFF

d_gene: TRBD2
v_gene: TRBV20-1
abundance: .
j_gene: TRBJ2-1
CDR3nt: TGCAGTGCTAGTCGCGCGGGGGGGCCTCGGTCCTACAATGAGCAGTTCTTC
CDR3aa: CSASRAGGPRSYNEQFF

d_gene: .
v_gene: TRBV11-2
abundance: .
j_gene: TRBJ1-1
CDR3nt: TGTGCCAGCAGCGTATCAGGGATTCTGAACACTGAAGCTTTCTTT
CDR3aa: CASSVSGILNTEAFF

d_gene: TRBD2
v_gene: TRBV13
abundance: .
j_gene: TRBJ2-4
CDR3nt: TGTGCCAGCAGCTTCGGGGGGGCCAAAAACATTCAGTACTTC
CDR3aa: CASSFGGAKNIQYF

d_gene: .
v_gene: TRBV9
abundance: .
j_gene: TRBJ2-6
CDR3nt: TGTGCCAGCAAAAGAGAAGTAGAGGCCAACGTCCTGACTTTC
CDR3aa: CASKREVEANVLTF

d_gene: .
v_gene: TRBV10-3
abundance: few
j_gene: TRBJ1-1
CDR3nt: TGTGCCATCAGTGCGGGGGGAGAAGCTTTCTTT
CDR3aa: CAISAGGEAFF

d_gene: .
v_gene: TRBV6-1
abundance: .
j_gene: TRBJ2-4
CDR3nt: TGTGCCAGCAGTGAAGAGCCAGGAGGTTCGAACATTCAGTACTTC
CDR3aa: CASSEEPGGSNIQYF

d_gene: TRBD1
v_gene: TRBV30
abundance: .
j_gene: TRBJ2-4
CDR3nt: TGTGCCTGGAGTGTAAGGGGGACAGGGCACTGGTACTTC
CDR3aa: CAWSVRGTGHWYF

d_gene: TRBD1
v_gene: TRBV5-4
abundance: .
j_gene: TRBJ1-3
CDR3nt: TGTGCCAGCAGCCCGCAGGGGGTGAACTCTGGAAACACCATATATTTT
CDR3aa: CASSPQGVNSGNTIYF

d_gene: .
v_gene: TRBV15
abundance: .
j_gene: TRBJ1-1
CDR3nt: TGTGCCACCAGCAGGCGAGAGAGGCTTGAAGCTTTCTTT
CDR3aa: CATSRRERLEAFF

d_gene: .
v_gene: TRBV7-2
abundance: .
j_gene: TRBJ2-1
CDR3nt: TGTGCCAGCAGAGACGACAGCGAGCAGTTCTTC
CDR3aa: CASRDDSEQFF

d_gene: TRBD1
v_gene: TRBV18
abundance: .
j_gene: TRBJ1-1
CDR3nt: TGTGCCAGCTCACCCCTAACAGGGGACACTGAAGCTTTCTTT
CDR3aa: CASSPLTGDTEAFF

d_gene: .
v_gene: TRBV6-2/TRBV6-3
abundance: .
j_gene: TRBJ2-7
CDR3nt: TGTGCCAGCAGTTACTCGAGGGTACTGGTTTCCTACGAGCAGTACTTC
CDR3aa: CASSYSRVLVSYEQYF

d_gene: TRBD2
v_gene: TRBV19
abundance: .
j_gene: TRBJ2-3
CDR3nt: TGTGCCAGTAGTATATCCGGCGGGAGGGCCCACGATACGCAGTATTTT
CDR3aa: CASSISGGRAHDTQYF

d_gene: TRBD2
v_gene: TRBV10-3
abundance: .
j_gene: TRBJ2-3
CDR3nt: TGTGCCTCCAGGACTAGCTGGGAAGGAGGCACAGATACGCAGTATTTT
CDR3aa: CASRTSWEGGTDTQYF

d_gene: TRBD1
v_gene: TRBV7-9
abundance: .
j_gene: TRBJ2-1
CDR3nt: TGTGCCAGCAGCTACCCCCCCTTAGGGGGCCTCTACAATGAGCAGTTCTTC
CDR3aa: CASSYPPLGGLYNEQFF

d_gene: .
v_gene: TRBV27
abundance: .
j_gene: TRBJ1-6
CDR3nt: TGTGCCAGCACTCGGGTCCCGGGGAATTCACCCCTCCACTTT
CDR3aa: CASTRVPGNSPLHF

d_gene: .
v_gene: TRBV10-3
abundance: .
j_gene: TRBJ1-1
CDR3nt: TGTGCCATCAGTGAGGGACAGACATCTGAAGCTTTCTTT
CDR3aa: CAISEGQTSEAFF

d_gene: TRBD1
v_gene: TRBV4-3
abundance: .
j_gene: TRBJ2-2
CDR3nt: TGCGCCAGCAGCCAAGATCCTCCTTCAGGGGGCACCGGGGAGCTGTTTTTT
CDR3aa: CASSQDPPSGGTGELFF

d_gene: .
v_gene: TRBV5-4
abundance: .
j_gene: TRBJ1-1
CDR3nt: TGTGCCAGCAGCTTGGCCACAGGAATGAACACTGAAGCTTTCTTT
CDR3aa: CASSLATGMNTEAFF

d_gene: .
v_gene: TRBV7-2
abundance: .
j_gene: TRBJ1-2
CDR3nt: TGTGCCAGCAGTCTCCAGGCCTATGGCTACACCTTC
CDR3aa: CASSLQAYGYTF

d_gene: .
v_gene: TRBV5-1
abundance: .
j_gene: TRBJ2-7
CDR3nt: TGCGCCAGCAGCCGATCAACCCTTGACAGGAACTACGAGCAGTACTTC
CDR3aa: CASSRSTLDRNYEQYF

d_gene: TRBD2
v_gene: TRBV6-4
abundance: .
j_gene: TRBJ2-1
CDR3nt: TGTGCCAGCAGTTCTTTAGCGGGGGAATACAATGAGCAGTTCTTC
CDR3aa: CASSSLAGEYNEQFF

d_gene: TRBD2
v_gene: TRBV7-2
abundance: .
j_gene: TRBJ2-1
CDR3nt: TGTGCCAGCAGCGGGGGACTAGCGGGAGGCTACAATGAGCAGTTCTTC
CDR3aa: CASSGGLAGGYNEQFF

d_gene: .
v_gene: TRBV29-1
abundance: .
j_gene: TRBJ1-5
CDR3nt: TGCAGCGTTGATACAGGTTCCGATCAGCCCCAGCATTTT
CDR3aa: CSVDTGSDQPQHF

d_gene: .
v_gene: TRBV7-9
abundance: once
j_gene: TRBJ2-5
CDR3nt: TGTGCCAGCAGCTTAAATCAGGGTCAAGAGACCCAGTACTTC
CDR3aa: CASSLNQGQETQYF

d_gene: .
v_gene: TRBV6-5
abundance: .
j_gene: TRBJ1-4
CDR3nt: TGTGCCAGCAGTTACCAGGGAACTAATGAAAAACTGTTTTTT
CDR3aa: CASSYQGTNEKLFF

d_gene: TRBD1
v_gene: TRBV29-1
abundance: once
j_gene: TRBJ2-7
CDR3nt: TGCAGCGTCTCCGGGACAGGGGACAGCGAGCAGTACTTC
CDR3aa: CSVSGTGDSEQYF

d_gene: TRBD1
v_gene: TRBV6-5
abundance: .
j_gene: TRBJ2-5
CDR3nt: TGTGCCAGCGGGTCTTGGACAGGGAAAGAGACCCAGTACTTC
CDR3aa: CASGSWTGKETQYF